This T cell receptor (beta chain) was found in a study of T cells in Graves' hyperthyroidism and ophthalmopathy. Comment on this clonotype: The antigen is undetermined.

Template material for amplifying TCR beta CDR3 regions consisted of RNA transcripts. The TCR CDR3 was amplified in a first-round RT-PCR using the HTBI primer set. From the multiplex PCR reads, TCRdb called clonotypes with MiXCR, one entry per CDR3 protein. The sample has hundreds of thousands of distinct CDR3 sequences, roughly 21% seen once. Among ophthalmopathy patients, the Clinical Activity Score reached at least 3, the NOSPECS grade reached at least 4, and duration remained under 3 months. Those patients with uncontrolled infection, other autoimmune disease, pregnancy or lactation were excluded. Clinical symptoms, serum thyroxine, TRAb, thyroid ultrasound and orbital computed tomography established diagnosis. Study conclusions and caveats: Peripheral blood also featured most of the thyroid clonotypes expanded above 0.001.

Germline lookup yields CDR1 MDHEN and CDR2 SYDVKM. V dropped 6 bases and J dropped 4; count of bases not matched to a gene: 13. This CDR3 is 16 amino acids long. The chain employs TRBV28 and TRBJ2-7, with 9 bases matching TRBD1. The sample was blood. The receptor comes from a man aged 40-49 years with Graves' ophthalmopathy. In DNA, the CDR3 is TGTGCCAGCAGATTAAATACCGGGACAGGGAGATACGAGCAGTACTTC. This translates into CASRLNTGTGRYEQYF.